Presented here are 24 T cell receptor beta chains from one specimen sequenced in a study of blood T cell repertoires in COVID-19. Using immunoSEQ multiplex PCR, the repertoire was profiled, and TCRdb retains in-frame clones only, with some absent. The sample shows over 110,000 clones, roughly 85% of them seen only once. Sequenced sample: peripheral blood. These receptors were obtained from a man in his 60s with acute or convalescent COVID-19.

This chain joins TRBV14 and TRBJ1-1; TRBD1 matches 7 bases. The length of the CDR3 is 13 residues. CDR1 SGHDN and CDR2 FVKESK come from the germline V gene. V lost 0 bases to trimming and J lost 9 bases; unmatched junction nucleotides: 4. CDR3 amino acids: CASSQDVRGKAFF. Here the CDR3 DNA reads TGTGCCAGCAGCCAAGACGTCAGGGGGAAAGCTTTCTTT.

Remarks on this clone: The junction does not match germline at one end; this may be a read error. The chain links TRBV7-7 to TRBJ2-5; 10 bases are shared with TRBD1. From germline, CDR1 is SSHAT and CDR2 FNYEAQ (reference sequence). This CDR3 is 15 amino acids long. The CDR3 protein is CASSGSGTGEGTQYF. The CDR3 region has the DNA TGTGCTAGCAGCGGATCCGGGACAGGGGAAGGGACCCAGTACTTC.

The gene calls are TRBV11-1 and TRBJ2-5, with 7 positions matching TRBD2. V trimming: 4 bases; J trimming: 5 bases; junction bases outside the gene matches: 7. The CDR3 spans 14 residues. CDR1 is SGHAT, CDR2 FQDESV, per germline (reference sequence). Written as DNA, the CDR3 is TGTGCCAGCAGCTCAGGACTAGTAGCGGAGACCCAGTACTTC. Protein: CASSSGLVAETQYF.

This clone was seen a handful of times. The chain is built from TRBV2 and TRBJ2-5; D perhaps matches TRBD1 (6 bases). The CDR3 is made up of 17 amino acids. Looked up from germline, CDR1 is SNHLY and CDR2 is FYNNEI. Trimming took off 2 bases at V and 1 base at J, with 17 bases between the two ends. The CDR3 DNA follows: TGTGCCAGCAGTGAATGGTCAGGGGCTAGGGGCCAAGAGACCCAGTACTTC. The encoded protein is CASSEWSGARGQETQYF. Using reference TRBV2 and TRBJ2-5 for the parts outside the CDR3, the full variable domain is EPEVTQTPSHQVTQMGQEVILRCVPISNHLYFYWYRQILGQKVEFLVSFYNNEISEKSEIFDDQFSVERPDGSNFTLKIRSTKLEDSAMYFCASSEWSGARGQETQYFGPGTRLLVL.

This clone was detected only once. The rearrangement links TRBV4-2 to TRBJ2-7; the match to TRBD2 covers 10 bases. With 0 bases clipped from V and 2 bases from J, the junction kept 4 bases outside the gene matches. Germline V gives CDR1 LGHNA, CDR2 YNFKEQ. This CDR3 has 16 amino acids. The DNA for the CDR3 is TGTGCCAGCAGCCAAGATAAAACTAGCGGGGCCTACGAGCAGTACTTC. Residues: CASSQDKTSGAYEQYF.

This rearrangement joins TRBV28 to TRBJ1-1; unclear D gene. The CDR3 length is 16 residues. Deletions cut 5 bases from V and 0 bases from J, with 16 bases between. Germline V gives CDR1 MDHEN, CDR2 SYDVKM. CDR3 nucleotides: TGTGCCAGCAGTCTAAACGACATGGTGGTGAACACTGAAGCTTTCTTT. As protein: CASSLNDMVVNTEAFF.

The gene calls are TRBV7-2 and TRBJ1-1; D not certain. The germline V gene has CDR1 SGHTA and CDR2 FQGNSA. V lost 3 bases and J 4 bases, leaving 9 bases between the germline ends. This CDR3 comprises 13 residues. Here the CDR3 DNA reads TGTGCCAGCAGCTTTTCCGCAGGCACTGAAGCTTTCTTT. Its translation: CASSFSAGTEAFF.

The genes are TRBV5-1 and TRBJ2-5; maybe TRBD2 (7 bases). This CDR3 contains 12 residues. The V and J ends lost 2 bases and 9 bases respectively, with 11 bases between them. Germline V lookup: CDR1 SGHRS, CDR2 YFSETQ. The CDR3 here is CASSLGEGAQYF. DNA for the CDR3: TGCGCCAGCAGCTTAGGGGAGGGGGCCCAGTACTTC.

This clone showed up just once. The chain combines TRBV6-6 with TRBJ2-7; D gene uncertain. Trimming stripped 5 bases from V and 0 bases from J, with 8 bases between. The germline V gene has CDR1 MNHNY and CDR2 SVGAGI (reference sequence). This CDR3 has 13 amino acids. CDR3 nucleotide sequence: TGTGCCAGCAGTCCCCCTAGCTCCTACGAGCAGTACTTC. Its translation: CASSPPSSYEQYF.

The chain uses TRBV5-4 and TRBJ2-5, with 15 bases aligning to TRBD2. CDR3 length: 20 residues. From germline, CDR1 is SGHNT and CDR2 YYREEE (reference sequence). With V trimmed by 0 bases and J by 3 bases, 12 bases remained unmatched. CDR3 amino acids: CASSLAGDYGLAGGKETQYF. Here the CDR3 DNA reads TGTGCCAGCAGCTTGGCCGGGGATTACGGACTAGCGGGAGGGAAAGAGACCCAGTACTTC.

The J gene is TRBJ1-1, the V gene TRBV28, with D possibly being TRBD1 (5 bases). V dropped 11 bases and J dropped 11 bases, with 18 bases sitting between them. The germline V gene has CDR1 MDHEN and CDR2 SYDVKM. This CDR3 region has 11 residues. The CDR3 loop reads CAGGTGLSAFF. CDR3 sequence (DNA): TGTGCCGGCGGGACTGGCCTGAGCGCTTTCTTT.

Only a few counts were recorded for this clone. The rearrangement uses TRBV5-6 and TRBJ1-1; D is unclear. CDR3 size: 15 residues. Germline V CDR1 and CDR2: SGHDT, YYEEEE. Trimming cost V 0 bases and J 6 bases, with 15 bases left between them. CDR3 amino acids: CASSLGRLPNAEAFF. The CDR3 bases are TGTGCCAGCAGCTTGGGTCGACTCCCCAACGCTGAAGCTTTCTTT.

The rearrangement joins TRBV10-3 to TRBJ1-1; possible D gene TRBD1, 6 bases. Germline lookup yields CDR1 ENHRY and CDR2 SYGVKD. The V end lost 2 bases, the J end lost 3 bases, and 13 bases lay between the germline ends. This CDR3 is 15 amino acids long. CDR3 loop: CAISEKQGGDTEAFF. For the CDR3, the DNA is TGTGCCATCAGTGAGAAACAGGGAGGGGACACTGAAGCTTTCTTT.

The rearrangement uses TRBV29-1 and TRBJ2-3; perhaps TRBD1 as D (6 bases). This CDR3 is 15 amino acids long. The V gene lost 7 bases and the J gene lost 5 bases, with 22 bases spanning the gap. Germline-derived CDR1 and CDR2 are SQVTM and ANQGSEA. CDR3 nucleotide sequence: TGCAGCGCCGCCGTAGGACAGTTTGGGGTAGATACGCAGTATTTT. Protein sequence: CSAAVGQFGVDTQYF.

The chain combines TRBV6-6 with TRBJ1-4; D unclear. There are 15 residues in the CDR3. V shed 0 bases and J shed 9 bases, with 14 bases lying between them. Germline values: CDR1 MNHNY, CDR2 SVGAGI (reference sequence). CDR3 nucleotides: TGTGCCAGCAGTTACTCGGCCCCCGAGGGTCAAAAACTGTTTTTT. Residues: CASSYSAPEGQKLFF.

V usage is TRBV6-6 and J usage is TRBJ1-2; TRBD1 aligns across 11 bases. Germline V gene lookup returns CDR1 MNHNY and CDR2 SVGAGI (reference sequence). The CDR3 is 14 amino acids. Unmatched junction bases numbered 6, after V lost 5 bases and J lost 7 bases. As DNA, the CDR3 is TGTGCCAGCAGTGTAAAAGGACAGGGGGCTGGCTACACCTTC. It is translated as CASSVKGQGAGYTF.

The V and J genes are TRBV9 and TRBJ2-1; no definite D call. CDR3 length equals 13 residues. Germline assignment: CDR1 SGDLS and CDR2 YYNGEE. Trimming removed 1 base at V and 7 bases at J, with 9 bases between. The CDR3 here is CASSVSALNEQFF. CDR3 coding DNA: TGTGCCAGCAGCGTAAGCGCCCTAAATGAGCAGTTCTTC.

V usage is TRBV1 and J usage is TRBJ2-2; TRBD2 reflects the table's D call only, with no check against the DNA. TRBV1 is recorded as a pseudogene. The CDR3 covers 19 residues. The CDR3 loop reads CTSSQERWPAGARTGELFF. CDR3 sequence (DNA): TGCACCAGCAGCCAAGAAAGGTGGCCAGCGGGAGCTCGCACCGGGGAGCTGTTTTTT.

This chain connects TRBV29-1 to TRBJ2-2; D is possibly TRBD1 (6 bases). The CDR3 runs to 13 residues. V was shortened by 5 bases and J by 5 bases, with 12 bases between the two germline ends. Germline V lookup: CDR1 SQVTM, CDR2 ANQGSEA. The CDR3 nucleotides are TGCAGCGTTAACAGGGCAGGGACCGGGGAGCTGTTTTTT. It codes for CSVNRAGTGELFF.

J is TRBJ1-5 and V is TRBV7-8; D unresolved. The V and J ends lost 5 bases and 0 bases respectively, with 8 bases between them. CDR1 SGHVS and CDR2 FQNEAQ come from the germline V gene. This CDR3 is built from 14 residues. The CDR3 reads CASSETNSNQPQHF. CDR3 DNA: TGTGCCAGCAGCGAGACAAATAGCAATCAGCCCCAGCATTTT.

The genes are TRBV24-1 and TRBJ1-1; the match to TRBD1 covers 8 bases. V dropped 2 bases and J dropped 10; count of bases not matched to a gene: 8. The CDR3 covers 14 residues. Germline CDR1 is KGHDR and CDR2 is SFDVKD. This CDR3 is CATSDSLDRVGAFF. In DNA, the CDR3 is TGTGCCACCAGTGATTCATTGGACAGGGTGGGAGCTTTCTTT.

This chain uses TRBV5-6 with TRBJ2-7; 7 bases map to TRBD1. The CDR3 is 15 residues long. V lost 3 bases to trimming and J lost 2 bases; unmatched junction nucleotides: 8. Per germline, CDR1 SGHDT and CDR2 YYEEEE. The CDR3 nucleotides read TGTGCCAGCAGCTCTGTGGGGACAGCCCCCTACGAGCAGTACTTC. This codes for CASSSVGTAPYEQYF.

This clone was counted once. The J gene is TRBJ1-2, the V gene TRBV6-5, with a possible D match to TRBD1 (5 bases). The germline gives CDR1 MNHEY, CDR2 SVGAGI. The length of the CDR3 is 14 residues. CDR3 in amino acids: CAANGGGKNYGYTF. The CDR3 DNA sequence: TGTGCTGCCAACGGGGGGGGTAAAAACTATGGCTACACCTTC.

CDR3: CASSQVGLGRDSTADTQYF. Written as DNA, the CDR3 is TGTGCCAGCAGCCAAGTAGGACTCGGTAGGGACAGTACGGCAGATACGCAGTATTTT. V gene TRBV3-1 (or the pseudogene TRBV3-2) combines with J gene TRBJ2-3; 7 nucleotides line up with TRBD1. V trimming: 1 base; J trimming: 4 bases; junction bases outside the gene matches: 17. Germline assignment: CDR1 LGHDT and CDR2 YNNKEL (reference sequence). The CDR3 sequence is 19 residues long.